This is a list of T cell receptor beta chains from one sample in a study of human T cells and chemical hapten exposure. TCRdb re-derived calls from the RACE reads in MiXCR, one entry per CDR3 protein. The sample lists about 120,000 distinct CDR3 sequences; about 13% were seen once. The specimen comprised whole blood, sampled in connection with sensitization to the hapten diphenylcyclopropenone (DPC). Receptor source: a woman aged 18-30 years with alopecia areata. Some clones in this sample may be carry-over from other donors' samples. CDR3s include the opening cysteine and the closing phenylalanine or tryptophan. The D gene is left open where the match is weak. Some rows mark clone size as missing; the rest say once, few, many or name a class of expanded clone.

cdr3_aa cdr3_nt j_call v_call d_call clone_size
CASSQIRGGTSPLHF TGCGCCAGCAGCCAAATAAGGGGAGGGACCTCACCCCTCCACTTT TRBJ1-6 TRBV4-3 NA few
CSVGIRTKNIQYF TGCAGCGTTGGGATCAGGACCAAAAACATTCAGTACTTC TRBJ2-4 TRBV29-1 NA NA
CASSQAGSSGNTIYF TGCGCCAGCAGCCAAGCAGGGAGCTCTGGAAACACCATATATTTT TRBJ1-3 TRBV4-3 NA many
CASSSFGLNTEAFF TGCGCCAGCAGCTCTTTCGGGCTTAACACTGAAGCTTTCTTT TRBJ1-1 TRBV5-1 NA NA
CASSHPSREQYF TGTGCCAGCAGCCATCCGTCCCGCGAGCAGTACTTC TRBJ2-7 TRBV9 NA NA
CASSAPPTLEQFF TGTGCCAGCAGCGCGCCCCCCACGCTCGAGCAGTTCTTC TRBJ2-1 TRBV9 NA NA
CAISGGPTDTQYF TGTGCCATCAGTGGGGGACCAACAGATACGCAGTATTTT TRBJ2-3 TRBV10-3 NA NA
CASSFGPQGKASPLHF TGTGCCAGCAGCTTCGGACCACAGGGGAAGGCATCACCCCTCCACTTT TRBJ1-6 TRBV5-6 TRBD1 few
CASSLDGTLSNQPQHF TGTGCCAGCAGCTTAGATGGGACTTTGAGCAATCAGCCCCAGCATTTT TRBJ1-5 TRBV11-1 NA NA
CASSYGGPGEQYF TGTGCCAGCAGTTACGGGGGGCCGGGCGAGCAGTACTTC TRBJ2-7 TRBV6-2/TRBV6-3 NA few
CASSQADTGELFF TGTGCCAGCAGCCAAGCAGACACCGGGGAGCTGTTTTTT TRBJ2-2 TRBV3-1 NA NA
CASSYTGTPNTEAFF TGTGCCAGCAGTTACACCGGGACTCCGAACACTGAAGCTTTCTTT TRBJ1-1 TRBV6-5 NA few
CASSKQGAGELFF TGCGCCAGCAGCAAACAGGGTGCCGGGGAGCTGTTTTTT TRBJ2-2 TRBV5-1 NA many
CASSLAAGGRYNEQFF TGTGCCAGCAGCTTAGCGGCCGGGGGCAGGTACAATGAGCAGTTCTTC TRBJ2-1 TRBV7-6 NA few
CASSRRSQGSNQPQHF TGTGCCAGCAGCAGGCGGTCACAGGGGAGCAATCAGCCCCAGCATTTT TRBJ1-5 TRBV7-8 TRBD1 many
CASSQEVGGKFF TGCGCCAGCAGCCAAGAGGTGGGGGGCAAGTTCTTC TRBJ2-1 TRBV4-1 NA many
CASTGTGVEAFF TGTGCCAGCACCGGGACAGGGGTTGAAGCTTTCTTT TRBJ1-1 TRBV25-1 TRBD1 NA
CSVGGGRNEKLFF TGCAGCGTAGGCGGGGGCCGTAATGAAAAACTGTTTTTT TRBJ1-4 TRBV29-1 NA many
CSARGRRGSEETQYF TGCAGTGCTAGGGGCCGGCGGGGGAGCGAGGAGACCCAGTACTTC TRBJ2-5 TRBV20-1 TRBD2 many
CASSLGRIGDYGYTF TGTGCCAGCAGCTTAGGACGGATCGGTGACTATGGCTACACCTTC TRBJ1-2 TRBV13 NA many
CASSPASGSSYEQYF TGTGCCAGCAGCCCAGCGTCAGGAAGCTCCTACGAGCAGTACTTC TRBJ2-7 TRBV27 NA many
CASSLDRGLGNTEAFF TGTGCCAGCAGCTTAGATCGGGGGCTCGGGAACACTGAAGCTTTCTTT TRBJ1-1 TRBV11-3 NA NA
CASSLAGTAETQYF TGTGCCAGCAGCTTAGCGGGGACAGCAGAGACCCAGTACTTC TRBJ2-5 TRBV7-6 TRBD1 NA
CSARDQRGANSPLHF TGCAGTGCTAGAGATCAAAGGGGAGCGAATTCACCCCTCCACTTT TRBJ1-6 TRBV20-1 NA few
CASSLGTGMALNTEAFF TGTGCCAGCAGCTTAGGGACAGGTATGGCTTTGAACACTGAAGCTTTCTTT TRBJ1-1 TRBV7-9 TRBD1 many
CSVDLPSSTDEQYF TGCAGCGTTGATTTGCCTAGCAGTACGGACGAGCAGTACTTC TRBJ2-7 TRBV29-1 NA few
CAISGGQGNEKLFF TGTGCCATCAGTGGAGGACAGGGGAATGAAAAACTGTTTTTT TRBJ1-4 TRBV10-3 TRBD1 NA
CASSPGTGGLATNEKLFF TGTGCCAGCAGCCCCGGGACAGGGGGCCTGGCGACTAATGAAAAACTGTTTTTT TRBJ1-4 TRBV7-8 TRBD1 many
CASSLAVQRVASTGANVLTF TGTGCCAGCAGCTTAGCGGTCCAGAGGGTGGCTTCAACTGGGGCCAACGTCCTGACTTTC TRBJ2-6 TRBV7-8 NA many
CASSLKTGVNQPQHF TGCGCCAGCAGCCTAAAGACAGGGGTTAATCAGCCCCAGCATTTT TRBJ1-5 TRBV4-1 TRBD1 NA
CASSFSGFGNEKLFF TGTGCCAGCAGTTTCTCGGGGTTTGGTAATGAAAAACTGTTTTTT TRBJ1-4 TRBV12-3/TRBV12-4 NA NA
CASSEGFLQETQYF TGTGCCAGCAGTGAAGGGTTCTTGCAAGAGACCCAGTACTTC TRBJ2-5 TRBV2 NA many
CSARGGGGLYNEQFF TGCAGTGCTAGAGGAGGAGGGGGGCTCTACAATGAGCAGTTCTTC TRBJ2-1 TRBV20-1 NA many
CASSYSRNTDTQYF TGTGCCAGCAGTTACTCGAGGAACACAGATACGCAGTATTTT TRBJ2-3 TRBV6-5 NA few
CASAPTLVLSDTQYF TGTGCCAGCGCCCCGACACTAGTCCTCTCAGATACGCAGTATTTT TRBJ2-3 TRBV6-2/TRBV6-3 NA NA